This T cell receptor (beta chain) came from a study of blood T cell repertoires in COVID-19. Across the study: PBMCs, B-cell-depleted T cells, or T cells were the source of the cDNA or gDNA that made up the material.

Profiled with immunoSEQ multiplex PCR; TCRdb holds only in-frame clones, not every one. Of 300,000 to 400,000 clones in the sample, 87% were seen once. Source material: peripheral blood. This clonotype was obtained from a young man with COVID-19, enrolled during active disease.

DNA of the CDR3: TGTGCCAGCAGCACAGGACAGGGGGTCTACAATGAGCAGTTCTTC. Translating gives CASSTGQGVYNEQFF. The V and J genes are TRBV5-8 and TRBJ2-1; 10 bases are a match to TRBD1. The CDR3 totals 15 residues. CDR1 and CDR2 (germline): SGHTS, YDEGEE. V was clipped by 4 bases and J by 3 bases; unmatched bases: 4. Filled out from reference TRBV5-8 and TRBJ2-1, the complete variable domain reads EAGVTQSPTHLIKTRGQQATLRCSPISGHTSVYWYQQALGLGLQFLLWYDEGEERNRGNFPPRFSGRQFPNYSSELNVNALELEDSALYLCASSTGQGVYNEQFFGPGTRLTVL.